One sample yielded the 17 T cell receptor beta chains listed below, sequenced in a study of shared clonotypes between healthy human individuals. Naive CD8 cells comprised CD45RO-negative, CCR7-positively selected cells, excluding terminally differentiated effector memory CD45RA+ cells. Sequenced by immunoSEQ multiplex PCR; TCRdb stores in-frame clones only, minus some. The sample yields around 1.9 million clones, 93% seen once. Source material: naive CD8+ T cells from PBMCs. The receptors here all came from a man between 18 and 35 years old in good health. Some clones in this sample may be carry-over from other donors' samples.

This clone was seen only once. This sequence joins TRBV6-6 and TRBJ2-7; maybe TRBD1 (6 bases). There are 15 residues in the CDR3. Per germline, CDR1 MNHNY and CDR2 SVGAGI (reference sequence). The V gene lost 5 bases and the J gene lost 1 base, with 15 bases spanning the gap. The CDR3 region is CASSPVRGSSYEQYF. The CDR3 DNA reads TGTGCCAGCAGTCCCGTTAGGGGGAGTTCCTACGAGCAGTACTTC.

A remark on this clone: Other DNA sequences in the same sample also yield this CDR3. V usage is TRBV7-3 and J usage is TRBJ2-1; 8 bases are shared with TRBD2. The CDR3 is made up of 15 amino acids. The V and J ends lost 5 bases and 2 bases, in that order; junction bases with no gene match: 5. CDR1 and CDR2 from the germline V gene are SGHTA and FQGTGA. In DNA form, the CDR3 reads TGTGCCAGCAGCCTACTTAGCGGGGCCTACAATGAGCAGTTCTTC. This encodes CASSLLSGAYNEQFF. Together with reference TRBV7-3 and TRBJ2-1, the CDR3 gives the full variable domain: GAGVSQTPSNKVTEKGKYVELRCDPISGHTALYWYRQSLGQGPEFLIYFQGTGAADDSGLPNDRFFAVRPEGSVSTLKIQRTERGDSAVYLCASSLLSGAYNEQFFGPGTRLTVL.

A note on this clone: The same CDR3 is also encoded by other DNA sequences in this sample. The chain carries TRBV29-1 and TRBJ1-2; tentative D call: TRBD1 (6 bases). The CDR3 extends over 12 amino acids. V was cut by 4 bases and J by 3 bases, with 9 bases left in between. The germline V gene encodes CDR1 SQVTM and CDR2 ANQGSEA. CDR3 nucleotide sequence: TGCAGCGTTGTGGGGGGGCACTATGGCTACACCTTC. This translates into CSVVGGHYGYTF.

The rearrangement uses TRBV4-1 and TRBJ2-7, with 13 bases matching TRBD2. The junction had 6 bases not matched to a gene; V was cut back by 0 bases and J by 7 bases. Germline V gene data show CDR1 as MGHRA and CDR2 as YSYEKL. This CDR3 region has 16 residues. This CDR3 is CASSQDGLAGAREQYF. The CDR3 DNA reads as TGCGCCAGCAGCCAAGACGGACTAGCGGGAGCCCGGGAGCAGTACTTC.

The rearrangement links TRBV5-6 to TRBJ2-5; D not certain. Deletions cut 4 bases from V and 5 bases from J, with 9 bases between. This CDR3 comprises 12 residues. Germline V lookup: CDR1 SGHDT, CDR2 YYEEEE. The DNA for the CDR3 is TGTGCCAGCAGCCGGGTCGGGGAGACCCAGTACTTC. It encodes CASSRVGETQYF.

Comment on this clone: At the DNA level, this CDR3 is encoded by other sequences in the same sample as well. V is TRBV5-4 and J is TRBJ2-7; 7 nucleotides agree with TRBD2. Germline V lookup: CDR1 SGHNT, CDR2 YYREEE (reference sequence). The trim removed 3 bases at V and 3 bases at J, leaving 3 bases unmatched. This CDR3 contains 13 residues. CDR3 sequence reads: CASSSRGSYEQYF. The CDR3 DNA reads as TGTGCCAGCAGCTCGCGCGGGAGCTACGAGCAGTACTTC.

The V and J genes are TRBV15 and TRBJ1-3; D is possibly TRBD1 (6 bases). The CDR3 extends over 17 amino acids. Trimming took 5 bases from V and 0 from J, leaving 17 bases between them. CDR1 is LNHNV and CDR2 is YYDKDF in the germline V gene (reference sequence). The CDR3 here is CATSGDGQLNSGNTIYF. The CDR3 region has the DNA TGTGCCACCAGCGGGGATGGACAGCTAAACTCTGGAAACACCATATATTTT.

This clone was seen just once. The chain combines TRBV27 with TRBJ2-3; D tentatively reads TRBD1 or TRBD2 (5 bases each). Germline loops: CDR1 MNHEY, CDR2 SMNVEV (reference sequence). This CDR3 is 16 amino acids long. V lost 0 bases, J lost 2 bases, and 12 bases lay in between. The CDR3 DNA sequence: TGTGCCAGCAGTTTATCAGGGACCCAGCTCACAGATACGCAGTATTTT. This translates into CASSLSGTQLTDTQYF.

V and J are TRBV15 and TRBJ2-1, with a possible D match to TRBD2 (5 bases). Trimming took off 1 base at V and 1 base at J, with 11 bases between the two ends. The germline V gene has CDR1 LNHNV and CDR2 YYDKDF (reference sequence). The CDR3 spans 16 residues. The CDR3 spells CATSRGRMGSYNEQFF. The CDR3 nucleotides are TGTGCCACCAGCAGAGGGAGGATGGGGTCCTACAATGAGCAGTTCTTC.

The chain recombines TRBV7-6 with TRBJ1-3, with D possibly TRBD1 on 6 matching bases. With 7 bases removed from V and 6 bases from J, the gap between germline ends came to 16 bases. Germline CDR1 SGHVS, CDR2 FNYEAQ. The CDR3 sequence is 14 residues long. The CDR3 DNA sequence: TGTGCCAGCACCGGGGGGCGGTTGGAAAACACCATATATTTT. Protein product: CASTGGRLENTIYF. The whole variable domain, filled in from reference TRBV7-6 and TRBJ1-3, reads GAGVSQSPRYKVTKRGQDVALRCDPISGHVSLYWYRQALGQGPEFLTYFNYEAQQDKSGLPNDRFSAERPEGSISTLTIQRTEQRDSAMYRCASTGGRLENTIYFGEGSWLTVV.

The genes are TRBV5-1 and TRBJ1-5; possible D gene TRBD1, 5 bases. V lost 4 bases and J 4 bases, leaving 21 bases between the germline ends. There are 17 residues in the CDR3. Per the germline V gene, CDR1 is SGHRS and CDR2 is YFSETQ. In nucleotides, the CDR3 is TGCGCCAGCAGCATGGAAGGGACCTGGCAGCCGAATCAGCCCCAGCATTTT. Translated, it gives CASSMEGTWQPNQPQHF.

This rearrangement joins TRBV18 to TRBJ2-7; tentative D call: TRBD2 (6 bases). The CDR3 runs 14 residues. Germline assignment: CDR1 KGHSH and CDR2 LQKENI. The V end was cut by 3 bases, the J end by 7 bases, with 16 bases between. The CDR3, as DNA: TGTGCCAGCTCACCGACAGTGGGCCGGGGGGAGCAGTACTTC. It codes for CASSPTVGRGEQYF.

This clone was observed a single time. The chain joins TRBV23-1 to TRBJ2-6, with D possibly TRBD2 on 5 matching bases. TRBV23-1 is recorded as an ORF, its role being uncertain. Between the trimmed V and J ends, which lost 3 bases and 13 bases, there was a span of 16 bases. CDR3 length equals 14 residues. CDR3 nucleotide sequence: TGCGCCAGCAGTCAGGAGGCACCTCCGCGGGTCCTGACTTTC. It is translated as CASSQEAPPRVLTF.

V is TRBV18 and J is TRBJ1-1, with 10 bases matching TRBD1. The CDR3 loop spans 14 amino acids. Germline CDR1 reads KGHSH; CDR2 reads LQKENI. The V gene end was trimmed by 4 bases and the J gene end by 5 bases; junction bases not matched to a gene: 4. CDR3 loop: CASSRTGGETEAFF. DNA for the CDR3: TGTGCCAGCTCACGGACAGGGGGAGAGACTGAAGCTTTCTTT.

The rearrangement uses TRBV28 and TRBJ1-4; 7 bases fit TRBD1. Germline V lookup: CDR1 MDHEN, CDR2 SYDVKM. This CDR3 region has 18 residues. V shed 2 bases, J shed 12 bases, and the junction held 21 bases outside the gene matches. The chain's CDR3 is CASSLGPPIEGALGQLFF. DNA for the CDR3: TGTGCCAGCAGTTTAGGCCCGCCTATTGAGGGGGCTTTAGGTCAACTGTTTTTT.

This clone was counted a single time. V is TRBV27 and J is TRBJ2-5, with TRBD1 matching 9 bases. V lost 3 bases and J lost 8; bases outside the gene matches: 13. The CDR3 spans 16 residues. Germline loops: CDR1 MNHEY, CDR2 SMNVEV (reference sequence). The CDR3 loop is CASSLAGQGNVLTQYF. The CDR3 DNA follows: TGTGCCAGCAGTTTGGCGGGACAGGGTAATGTTCTAACCCAGTACTTC.

The chain links TRBV11-2 to TRBJ2-1; 12 bases map to TRBD2. This CDR3 comprises 15 residues. Germline V gives CDR1 SGHAT, CDR2 FQNNGV. J gave up 4 bases and V 4 bases, and 2 bases lay outside the gene matches. CDR3 in amino acids: CASSWGTSGYNEQFF. CDR3 sequence (DNA): TGTGCCAGCAGCTGGGGGACTAGCGGGTACAATGAGCAGTTCTTC. The whole variable domain, remainder taken from reference TRBV11-2 and TRBJ2-1, is EAGVAQSPRYKIIEKRQSVAFWCNPISGHATLYWYQQILGQGPKLLIQFQNNGVVDDSQLPKDRFSAERLKGVDSTLKIQPAKLEDSAVYLCASSWGTSGYNEQFFGPGTRLTVL.